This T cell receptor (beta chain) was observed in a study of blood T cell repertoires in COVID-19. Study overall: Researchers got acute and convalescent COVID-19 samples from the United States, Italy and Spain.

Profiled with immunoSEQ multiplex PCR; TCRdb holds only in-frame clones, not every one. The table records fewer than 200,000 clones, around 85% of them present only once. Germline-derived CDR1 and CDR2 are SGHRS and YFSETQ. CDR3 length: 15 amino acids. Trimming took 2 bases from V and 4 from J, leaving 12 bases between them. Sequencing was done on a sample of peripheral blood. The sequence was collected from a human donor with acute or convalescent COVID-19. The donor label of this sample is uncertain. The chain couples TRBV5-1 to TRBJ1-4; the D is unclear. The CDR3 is CASSLEGRGNEKLFF. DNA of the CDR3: TGCGCCAGCAGCTTAGAGGGCCGGGGTAATGAAAAACTGTTTTTT. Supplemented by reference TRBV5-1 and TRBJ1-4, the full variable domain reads KAGVTQTPRYLIKTRGQQVTLSCSPISGHRSVSWYQQTPGQGLQFLFEYFSETQRNKGNFPGRFSGRQFSNSRSEMNVSTLELGDSALYLCASSLEGRGNEKLFFGSGTQLSVL.